Listed here is a single T cell receptor beta chain. What it recognizes is unknown. This sample is part of a study of T cell repertoires in cytomegalovirus infection. At the level of the study: Both CMV infection and a matching HLA type were indicated by public TCR beta signatures.

TCRdb independently ran MiXCR on the reads; one entry per CDR3 protein. The sample carries 200,000 to 250,000 distinct CDR3 sequences, around 12% recorded once. General study points: Carriers of CMV plus the relevant HLA were identified by cumulative public TCR beta family frequency. The ex vivo response was dominated by HLA-C-restricted CMV-specific TCR beta clonotypes.

CDR3 size: 16 residues. The V and J ends lost 3 bases and 4 bases respectively, with 16 bases between them. Sequencing used PBMCs. This sequence was found in a human donor in good health (CMV status not recorded). Some clones in this sample may be carry-over from other donors' samples. The chain has TRBV12-3 or TRBV12-4 and TRBJ1-5, with a possible D match to TRBD1 (5 bases). The CDR3: CASSLAATDGNQPQHF. In DNA, the CDR3 is TGTGCCAGCAGTTTGGCTGCGACAGATGGAAATCAGCCCCAGCATTTT.